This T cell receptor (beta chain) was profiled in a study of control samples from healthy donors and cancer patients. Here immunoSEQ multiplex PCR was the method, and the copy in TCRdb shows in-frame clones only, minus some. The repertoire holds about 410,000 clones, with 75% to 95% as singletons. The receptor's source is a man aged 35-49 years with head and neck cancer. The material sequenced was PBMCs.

Here the CDR3 DNA reads TGTGCCAGCAGCTTAGATGGGTGGGGAGAAGCTTTCTTT. It yields the protein CASSLDGWGEAFF. This chain joins TRBV11-2 and TRBJ1-1, with D uncertain. With 0 bases removed from V and 8 bases from J, the gap between germline ends came to 10 bases. The germline V gene encodes CDR1 SGHAT and CDR2 FQNNGV. The CDR3 loop spans 13 amino acids.